A selection of T cell receptor beta chains follows, all from one sample in a study of cytomegalovirus exposure and HLA in healthy donors. The method was immunoSEQ multiplex PCR; TCRdb's version includes in-frame clones alone and lacks a portion of them. The sample yields approximately 150,000 clones, more than 60% seen once. The sample consisted of PBMCs. Receptor source: a man aged 30 to 39 in good health and CMV-seropositive. Both conserved end residues are part of each CDR3. The order of the fields is CDR3 protein, CDR3 length, J gene, V gene.

CDR3 protein: CASSLAFGQVNTEAFF
CDR3 length: 16
J gene: TRBJ1-1
V gene: TRBV5-6

CDR3 protein: CASSYVASGTYEQYF
CDR3 length: 15
J gene: TRBJ2-7
V gene: TRBV6-5

CDR3 protein: CASSSEGYTF
CDR3 length: 10
J gene: TRBJ1-2
V gene: TRBV28

CDR3 protein: CASSYGTGGYGYTF
CDR3 length: 14
J gene: TRBJ1-2
V gene: TRBV7-2

CDR3 protein: CASRRLAGEVYNEQFF
CDR3 length: 16
J gene: TRBJ2-1
V gene: TRBV6-6

CDR3 protein: CASSLDGNYEQYF
CDR3 length: 13
J gene: TRBJ2-7
V gene: TRBV9

CDR3 protein: CASSPGLARTGELFF
CDR3 length: 15
J gene: TRBJ2-2
V gene: TRBV28

CDR3 protein: CASRGGGTDGYTF
CDR3 length: 13
J gene: TRBJ1-2
V gene: TRBV28

CDR3 protein: CASSHPQSGRSTDTQYF
CDR3 length: 17
J gene: TRBJ2-3
V gene: TRBV9

CDR3 protein: CASSSLKGGDNEQFF
CDR3 length: 15
J gene: TRBJ2-1
V gene: TRBV7-3

CDR3 protein: CASSFGQGTYGYTF
CDR3 length: 14
J gene: TRBJ1-2
V gene: TRBV5-1

CDR3 protein: CASSGVTSGLSDTQYF
CDR3 length: 16
J gene: TRBJ2-3
V gene: TRBV9

CDR3 protein: CASSFPAPGSETQYF
CDR3 length: 15
J gene: TRBJ2-5
V gene: TRBV5-4

CDR3 protein: CASSYSIDRAQPQHF
CDR3 length: 15
J gene: TRBJ1-5
V gene: TRBV6-5

CDR3 protein: CAISESQGNTEAFF
CDR3 length: 14
J gene: TRBJ1-1
V gene: TRBV10-3

CDR3 protein: CASSEDSYYGYTF
CDR3 length: 13
J gene: TRBJ1-2
V gene: TRBV2

CDR3 protein: CAWGTGDFYGYTF
CDR3 length: 13
J gene: TRBJ1-2
V gene: TRBV30

CDR3 protein: CASSFDRGLEETQYF
CDR3 length: 15
J gene: TRBJ2-5
V gene: TRBV27

CDR3 protein: CASSFGLAEETQYF
CDR3 length: 14
J gene: TRBJ2-5
V gene: TRBV7-7

CDR3 protein: CASSPPQGTGDTQYF
CDR3 length: 15
J gene: TRBJ2-3
V gene: TRBV18

CDR3 protein: CAWSLQGGSEAFF
CDR3 length: 13
J gene: TRBJ1-1
V gene: TRBV30

CDR3 protein: CASSYSRDRGYEQYF
CDR3 length: 15
J gene: TRBJ2-7
V gene: TRBV6-6

CDR3 protein: CASGWGEQPQHF
CDR3 length: 12
J gene: TRBJ1-5
V gene: TRBV28

CDR3 protein: CASSSQGVTEAFF
CDR3 length: 13
J gene: TRBJ1-1
V gene: TRBV7-8

CDR3 protein: CASRPPGDRSYGYTF
CDR3 length: 15
J gene: TRBJ1-2
V gene: TRBV5-1

CDR3 protein: CASSARDRDGHYGYTF
CDR3 length: 16
J gene: TRBJ1-2
V gene: TRBV6-1

CDR3 protein: CASSSLYGELFF
CDR3 length: 12
J gene: TRBJ2-2
V gene: TRBV5-6

CDR3 protein: CASSPRGQGDQPQHF
CDR3 length: 15
J gene: TRBJ1-5
V gene: TRBV28

CDR3 protein: CASSLYQGPSQPQHF
CDR3 length: 15
J gene: TRBJ1-5
V gene: TRBV7-8

CDR3 protein: CATRQGMNTEAFF
CDR3 length: 13
J gene: TRBJ1-1
V gene: TRBV10-1

CDR3 protein: CASSSLIVEAGINYGYTF
CDR3 length: 18
J gene: TRBJ1-2
V gene: TRBV5-1

CDR3 protein: CASSTSAGGNQPQHF
CDR3 length: 15
J gene: TRBJ1-5
V gene: TRBV27

CDR3 protein: CASSQDPGVGNTIYF
CDR3 length: 15
J gene: TRBJ1-3
V gene: TRBV4-1

CDR3 protein: CASSFGGQSTEAFF
CDR3 length: 14
J gene: TRBJ1-1
V gene: TRBV28

CDR3 protein: CASSPGEGTSSFMF
CDR3 length: 14
J gene: TRBJ2-7
V gene: TRBV7-2

CDR3 protein: CASSISRDSSYEQYF
CDR3 length: 15
J gene: TRBJ2-7
V gene: TRBV7-9

CDR3 protein: CASSVSDNGNQPQHF
CDR3 length: 15
J gene: TRBJ1-5
V gene: TRBV9

CDR3 protein: CANQGKNTGELFF
CDR3 length: 13
J gene: TRBJ2-2
V gene: TRBV6-1

CDR3 protein: CASSLGLFYEQYF
CDR3 length: 13
J gene: TRBJ2-7
V gene: TRBV7-9

CDR3 protein: CASSVWTGEAFF
CDR3 length: 12
J gene: TRBJ1-1
V gene: TRBV2

CDR3 protein: CASSTQIAGGPGPGANVLTF
CDR3 length: 20
J gene: TRBJ2-6
V gene: TRBV19

CDR3 protein: CAWRIRDRVTQPQHF
CDR3 length: 15
J gene: TRBJ1-5
V gene: TRBV30

CDR3 protein: CASSLEARYQMNTEAFF
CDR3 length: 17
J gene: TRBJ1-1
V gene: TRBV7-6

CDR3 protein: CASSIRTGDYGYTF
CDR3 length: 14
J gene: TRBJ1-2
V gene: TRBV6-5